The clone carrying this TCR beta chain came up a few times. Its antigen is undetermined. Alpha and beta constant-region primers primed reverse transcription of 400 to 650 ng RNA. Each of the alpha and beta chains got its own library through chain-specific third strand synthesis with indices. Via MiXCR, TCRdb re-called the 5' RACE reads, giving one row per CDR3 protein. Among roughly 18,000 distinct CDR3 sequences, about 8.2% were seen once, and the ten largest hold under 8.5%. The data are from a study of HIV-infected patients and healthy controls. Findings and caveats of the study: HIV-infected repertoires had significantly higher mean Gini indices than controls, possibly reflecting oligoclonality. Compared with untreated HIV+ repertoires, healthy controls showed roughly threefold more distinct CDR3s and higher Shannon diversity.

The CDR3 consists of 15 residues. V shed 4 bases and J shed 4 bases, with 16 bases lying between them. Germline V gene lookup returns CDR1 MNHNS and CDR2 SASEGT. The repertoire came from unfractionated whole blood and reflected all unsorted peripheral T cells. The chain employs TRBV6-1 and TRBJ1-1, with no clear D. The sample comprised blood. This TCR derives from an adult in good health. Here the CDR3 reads CASSGGRVGSTEAFF. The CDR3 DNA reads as TGTGCCAGCAGTGGAGGACGGGTTGGGAGCACTGAAGCTTTCTTT.